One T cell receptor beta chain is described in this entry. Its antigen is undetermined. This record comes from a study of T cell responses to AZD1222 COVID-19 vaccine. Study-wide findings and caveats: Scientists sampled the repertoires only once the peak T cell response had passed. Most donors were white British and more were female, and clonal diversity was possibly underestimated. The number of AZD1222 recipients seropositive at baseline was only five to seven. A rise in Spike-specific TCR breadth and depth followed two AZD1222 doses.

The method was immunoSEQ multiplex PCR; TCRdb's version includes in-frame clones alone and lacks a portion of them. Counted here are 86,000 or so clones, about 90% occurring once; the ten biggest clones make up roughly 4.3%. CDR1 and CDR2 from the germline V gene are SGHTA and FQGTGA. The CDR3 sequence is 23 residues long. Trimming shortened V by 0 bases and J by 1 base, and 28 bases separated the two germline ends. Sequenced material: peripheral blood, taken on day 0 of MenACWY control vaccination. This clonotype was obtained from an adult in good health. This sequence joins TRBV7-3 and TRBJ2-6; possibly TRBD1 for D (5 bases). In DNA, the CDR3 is TGTGCCAGCAGCTTAACCCCCCACCCAGGAGAGCAGGGCGTTCCGTCTGGGGCCAACGTCCTGACTTTC. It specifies CASSLTPHPGEQGVPSGANVLTF.